The TCR beta chain described here comes from a study of control samples from healthy donors and cancer patients. The germline V gene encodes CDR1 LGHDT and CDR2 YNNKEL (reference sequence). The CDR3 sequence is 16 residues long. V was clipped by 0 bases and J by 2 bases, with 11 bases between them. Data came from immunoSEQ multiplex PCR; TCRdb stores just in-frame clones and leaves some out. This sample has fewer than 250,000 clones, with about 91% found just once. The J gene is TRBJ2-1, the V gene TRBV3-1 (or the pseudogene TRBV3-2); weak D call: TRBD2 (6 bases). The receptor was derived from a man in his thirties or forties in good health. Sequenced sample: blood. The CDR3 spells CASSQERAGTYNEQFF. CDR3 in DNA: TGTGCCAGCAGCCAAGAAAGGGCGGGGACCTACAATGAGCAGTTCTTC.